These 12 T cell receptor beta chains were all obtained from the same sample, sequenced in a study of blood T cell repertoires in COVID-19. Only in-frame clones appear in the TCRdb table, and some are missing; sequencing was by immunoSEQ multiplex PCR. The sample consists of 150,000 or so clones, about four fifths of them appearing once. Material for sequencing was peripheral blood. The origin of the receptors is a human donor with acute or convalescent COVID-19. The donor label of this sample is uncertain.

In this sample, this clone turned up a few times. This rearrangement joins TRBV24-1 to TRBJ1-1, with D possibly being TRBD1 (5 bases). V shed 4 bases and J shed 6 bases, with 11 bases lying between them. The CDR3 runs 13 residues. The germline CDR1 and CDR2 sequences are KGHDR and SFDVKD. For the CDR3, the DNA is TGTGCCACCAGTGACTTGGGGGGGTCTGAAGCTTTCTTT. Translated: CATSDLGGSEAFF.

V gene TRBV9 combines with J gene TRBJ1-5; tentatively, D is TRBD1 (6 bases). CDR3 length: 15 residues. V was trimmed by 0 bases and J by 3 bases, leaving 10 bases between them. CDR1 SGDLS and CDR2 YYNGEE come from the germline V gene. The DNA of the CDR3 is TGTGCCAGCAGCGTAGGGCAGGGGAACAATCAGCCCCAGCATTTT. It codes for CASSVGQGNNQPQHF. Drawing the rest from reference TRBV9 and TRBJ1-5, the complete variable domain is DSGVTQTPKHLITATGQRVTLRCSPRSGDLSVYWYQQSLDQGLQFLIQYYNGEERAKGNILERFSAQQFPDLHSELNLSSLELGDSALYFCASSVGQGNNQPQHFGDGTRLSIL.

The genes are TRBV12-3 or TRBV12-4 and TRBJ1-2, with D uncertain. The CDR3 loop spans 13 amino acids. Trimming cost V 4 bases and J 8 bases, with 14 bases left between them. The CDR3 loop is CASSSGTRGGYTF. CDR3 DNA sequence: TGTGCCAGCAGTTCCGGAACTCGAGGGGGCTACACCTTC.

The genes are TRBV5-1 and TRBJ1-4; D unresolved. CDR3 size: 14 residues. Trimming cost V 1 base and J 8 bases, with 12 bases left between them. Germline V gene sequence: CDR1 SGHRS, CDR2 YFSETQ. CDR3 residues: CASSLFAGEEKLFF. The DNA of the CDR3 is TGCGCCAGCAGCTTGTTCGCCGGGGAAGAAAAACTGTTTTTT.

The genes are TRBV5-6 and TRBJ2-7; no reliable D call. Germline V gene data show CDR1 as SGHDT and CDR2 as YYEEEE. This CDR3 has 13 amino acids. V was shortened by 0 bases and J by 5 bases, with 9 bases between the two germline ends. The CDR3, as DNA: TGTGCCAGCAGCTTGGCCGTTCCCCACGAGCAGTACTTC. Translating gives CASSLAVPHEQYF.

The gene calls are TRBV11-2 and TRBJ1-2; tentatively, D is TRBD1 (5 bases). The germline V gene encodes CDR1 SGHAT and CDR2 FQNNGV. The CDR3 is 13 residues long. V was cut by 5 bases and J by 3 bases, with 10 bases left in between. CDR3 region: CASSPGRDYGYTF. The CDR3 region has the DNA TGTGCCAGCAGCCCCGGCAGGGACTATGGCTACACCTTC.

V gene TRBV7-2 combines with J gene TRBJ1-5; D might be TRBD1 (6 bases). V gave up 2 bases and J gave up 2 bases, with 7 bases separating them. CDR1 is SGHTA and CDR2 is FQGNSA in the germline V gene. The CDR3 sequence is 14 residues long. As DNA, the CDR3 is TGTGCCAGCAGCTTAAACAGGGGCAATCAGCCCCAGCATTTT. It is translated as CASSLNRGNQPQHF.

The chain couples TRBV15 to TRBJ2-7; 7 positions match TRBD2. This CDR3 spans 15 amino acids. Germline CDR1 and CDR2: LNHNV and YYDKDF (reference sequence). The V and J ends lost 3 bases and 1 base, in that order; junction bases with no gene match: 6. CDR3 nucleotides: TGTGCCACCAGCAGTGAACTAGCGACTTCCTACGAGCAGTACGTC. This gives the protein CATSSELATSYEQYV.

This clone was seen at least ten times. The chain employs TRBV6-2 or TRBV6-3 and TRBJ2-3; tentative D call: TRBD2 (5 bases). Germline V gene sequence: CDR1 MNHEY, CDR2 SVGEGT. The CDR3 is made up of 15 amino acids. Trimming shortened V by 3 bases and J by 0 bases, and 10 bases separated the two germline ends. The chain's CDR3 is CASSYRRGSTDTQYF. CDR3 nucleotides: TGTGCCAGCAGTTATAGACGGGGTAGCACAGATACGCAGTATTTT.

The gene calls are TRBV28 and TRBJ1-1; 7 bases agree with TRBD1. Germline assignment: CDR1 MDHEN and CDR2 SYDVKM. CDR3 size: 15 residues. Germline trimming cut 5 bases from V and 4 bases from J; bases unmatched to any gene: 10. The CDR3 reads CASSHDQGVVTEAFF. The CDR3 bases are TGTGCCAGCAGTCACGACCAGGGGGTAGTCACTGAAGCTTTCTTT.

This clone has a single count. The chain combines TRBV19 with TRBJ2-1; TRBD2 aligns across 15 bases. The CDR3 loop spans 14 amino acids. The germline gives CDR1 LNHDA, CDR2 SQIVND (reference sequence). The V gene end was trimmed by 5 bases and the J gene end by 9 bases; junction bases not matched to a gene: 2. CDR3 residues: CASSPGLAGGEQFF. CDR3 bases: TGTGCCAGTAGTCCGGGACTAGCGGGGGGTGAGCAGTTCTTC.

V is TRBV7-2 and J is TRBJ2-1; 7 bases match TRBD2. The trim removed 7 bases at V and 0 bases at J, leaving 3 bases unmatched. Germline lookup yields CDR1 SGHTA and CDR2 FQGNSA. The CDR3 is 14 residues long. Here the CDR3 DNA reads TGTGCCAGCAAATGGGGGGGCTCCTACAATGAGCAGTTCTTC. Amino acid sequence: CASKWGGSYNEQFF. Full variable domain (outside the CDR3, taken from reference TRBV7-2 and TRBJ2-1): GAGVSQSPSNKVTEKGKDVELRCDPISGHTALYWYRQSLGQGLEFLIYFQGNSAPDKSGLPSDRFSAERTGGSVSTLTIQRTQQEDSAVYLCASKWGGSYNEQFFGPGTRLTVL.